This T cell receptor (beta chain) is drawn from a study of early T cells in non-severe SARS-CoV-2 infection (dated by TCRdb to the early 2020s). In the study overall: Because TCR sequencing was done on bulk RNA from unsorted whole blood, the alpha and beta chains could not be paired.

The CDR3 spans 14 residues, from the cysteine through the phenylalanine. The kept DNA is CDR3 alone, 42 bases in frame from the first base. V and J are trimmed by 2 bases and 4 bases, and the gene matches miss 1 base of the junction. CDR1 and CDR2, per the germline V gene, are SGHRS and YFSETQ. Library preparation used 5' RACE. TCRdb records NextSeq 500 as the sequencer. In the TCR library protocol, unique molecular identifiers were attached to individual cDNA molecules to correct for PCR bias and sequencing error. Sequencing covered both TCR alpha and beta chains, and within each sample the abundances of alpha and beta sequences were tightly co-correlated. For the original study's pipeline: Decombinator V4 was used to annotate TCR sequences for V gene, J gene and CDR3. TCRs were defined as expanded if a significant change between any two time points was detected under a Poisson model with p below 0.0001. TCR abundances were normalised to the total number of TCRs sequenced per sample and were expressed as counts per million. MAIT TCRs were defined by TRAV1-2 paired with TRAJ12, TRAJ20 or TRAJ33, and iNKT TCRs by TRAV10 paired with TRAJ18. A search of VDJdb, accessed on 1 November 2021, was run for TCRs annotated to CMV, EBV and SARS-CoV-2, with TCRs annotated for multiple antigens excluded. TCRdb ran its own pipeline on the public reads, namely fastp trimming at Q25 and MiXCR clone calling, and kept in-frame beta chains. CDR3 protein duplicates are merged, each entry listing the most common genes and DNA. The V and J calls and clone size are TCRdb's, not the authors'. Here the sample has tens of thousands of distinct CDR3 sequences; roughly 4.7% occur a single time. Around 4.5% of the sample belongs to the ten largest clones.

Broad study findings and their caveats: VDJdb matching was skewed toward anti-spike CD8 responses and likely underestimated virus-specific expansions by missing private and CD4 specificities.

This clonotype was picked up a small number of times. Its antigen remains unidentified. Base qualities are not at hand, and no much larger clone is one base apart. This was a case-control study nested in a cohort of healthcare workers in London, UK, who had nasopharyngeal swab PCR tests and blood samples taken every week. Healthcare workers were recruited between 23 and 31 March 2020, during the week of the UK lockdown, and were followed weekly for up to roughly 16 weeks. The sequence was obtained from an adult who was a healthcare worker with PCR-confirmed SARS-CoV-2 infection or an uninfected control (not recorded which). Sequenced material: whole blood. The chain uses TRBV5-1 and TRBJ2-1; 9 bases in between match TRBD2. CDR3 protein: CASSFTSGYNEQFF. The bases are TGCGCCAGCAGCTTCACTAGCGGGTACAATGAGCAGTTCTTC. Reference TRBV5-1 and TRBJ2-1 proteins supply the regions before and after the CDR3; the full variable domain is: KAGVTQTPRYLIKTRGQQVTLSCSPISGHRSVSWYQQTPGQGLQFLFEYFSETQRNKGNFPGRFSGRQFSNSRSEMNVSTLELGDSALYLCASSFTSGYNEQFFGPGTRLTVL.